The rows below give T cell receptor beta chains drawn from one sample of a study of T cell clonotyping in hematopoietic cell transplantation. Sequenced by immunoSEQ multiplex PCR; TCRdb stores in-frame clones only, minus some. The sample consists of over 8,000 clones, around half of them appearing once. The sequencing used peripheral blood mononuclear cells, collected 100 days after allogeneic stem cell transplant. Source of these receptors: a female patient aged 50-65 years who had an allogeneic stem cell transplant from an unrelated donor, so the T cells may come from the graft donor. Some clones in this sample may be carry-over from other donors' samples. Both conserved end residues are part of each CDR3. A D gene is named only where the DNA matches it firmly. Rows give clone size only sometimes, using once, few, many, or a class for an expanded clone.

v_gene	d_gene	abundance	j_gene	CDR3nt	CDR3aa
TRBV6-5	NA	NA	TRBJ1-5	TGTGCCAGCAGTTACTCGACGCGGGGTATCGGGCCCCAGCATTTT	CASSYSTRGIGPQHF
TRBV2	TRBD1	NA	TRBJ2-7	TGTGCCAGCAGCCGGGACAGGGACTTATTCGAGCAGTACTTC	CASSRDRDLFEQYF
TRBV6-1	NA	NA	TRBJ2-2	TGTGCCAGCAGTCTCGAGCCCACCGGGGAGCTGTTTTTT	CASSLEPTGELFF
TRBV6-5	TRBD1	NA	TRBJ1-6	TGTGCCAGCAGTAGGGGACAGGGGATTAATTCACCCCTCCACTTT	CASSRGQGINSPLHF
TRBV29-1	NA	NA	TRBJ1-5	TGCAGCGTTGCTGACGGGGGTATGGACCAGCCCCAGCATTTT	CSVADGGMDQPQHF
TRBV30	NA	NA	TRBJ2-2	TGTGCCTGGATGCCGGCCGGGGAGCTGTTTTTT	CAWMPAGELFF
TRBV29-1	TRBD1	NA	TRBJ1-5	TGCAGCGTTGTTTTAGGGACAGGGGGCAATCAGCCCCAGCATTTT	CSVVLGTGGNQPQHF
TRBV4-1	NA	NA	TRBJ1-1	TGCGCCAGCAGCCAAGTGAGCTCTGAAGCTTTCTTT	CASSQVSSEAFF
TRBV6-5	NA	NA	TRBJ2-2	TGTGCCAGCTCCCCTCGGTTACGGATCCCCGGGGAGCTGTTTTTT	CASSPRLRIPGELFF
TRBV28	TRBD2	few	TRBJ2-4	TGTGCCAGCAGTTTAGGAGGGGAACGGGGGGACATTCAGTACTTC	CASSLGGERGDIQYF
TRBV4-1	NA	medium-sized	TRBJ2-6	TGCGCCAGCAGCCGAGGAGACGGCTCTGGGGCCAACGTCCTGACTTTC	CASSRGDGSGANVLTF
TRBV30	NA	NA	TRBJ1-2	TGTGCCGGCTTTTTCGACCCCGACTATGTTTCCACCTTC	CAGFFDPDYVSTF
TRBV30	TRBD1	NA	TRBJ2-2	TGTGCCTGGAACCGGGACAGGGTCACCGGGGAGCTGTTTTTT	CAWNRDRVTGELFF
TRBV30	NA	NA	TRBJ1-2	TGTGCCTGGAGGACAACCTATGGCTACACCTTC	CAWRTTYGYTF
TRBV30	NA	few	TRBJ1-5	TGTGCCTGGAGTGTTCGGGACAATCAGCCCCAGCATTTT	CAWSVRDNQPQHF
TRBV19	NA	few	TRBJ1-5	TGTGCCAGTAGTATAGGTCTTCGCGGGGTTCAGCCCCAGCATTTT	CASSIGLRGVQPQHF
TRBV4-1	NA	NA	TRBJ1-5	NA	CASSQDRSGQGSAQHF
TRBV14	TRBD1	NA	TRBJ2-1	TGTGCCAGCAGCCTGGGGACAGCCTACAATGAGCAGTTCTTC	CASSLGTAYNEQFF
TRBV7-9	NA	NA	TRBJ1-4	TGTGCCAGCAGCTACGGGACGGGATCAACTAATGAAAAACTGTTTTTT	CASSYGTGSTNEKLFF
TRBV30	NA	few	TRBJ2-5	TGTGCCTGGAGTTGGGTCGGCCAAGAGACCCAGTACTTC	CAWSWVGQETQYF
TRBV28	NA	NA	TRBJ1-2	TGTGCCAGCAGTATCCGATCTGTCAGGGACGGCTACACCTTC	CASSIRSVRDGYTF
TRBV6-5	NA	few	TRBJ1-3	TGTGCCAGCAGTTGGGGATCTGGAAACACCATATATTTT	CASSWGSGNTIYF
TRBV28	NA	NA	TRBJ2-3	TGTGCCAGCTCGGGGGTCACAGATACGCAGTATTTT	CASSGVTDTQYF
TRBV6-5	NA	NA	TRBJ2-3	TGTGCCAGCGCCCTGGACAGCACAGATACGCAGTATTTT	CASALDSTDTQYF
TRBV30	TRBD1	few	TRBJ1-4	TGTGCCTGGAGTACAGGGGTCACAACTAATGAAAAACTGTTTTTT	CAWSTGVTTNEKLFF
TRBV29-1	NA	NA	TRBJ2-6	TGCAGCGTCCTGGACTCTGGGGCCAACGTCCTGACTTTC	CSVLDSGANVLTF
TRBV6-6	NA	few	TRBJ2-7	TGTGCCAGCAGTACGGGGTTCAACGAGCAGTACTTC	CASSTGFNEQYF
TRBV19	NA	NA	TRBJ1-6	TGTGCCAGTAGAAACTTACAGGGCGAATCACCCCTCCACTTT	CASRNLQGESPLHF
TRBV29-1	NA	few	TRBJ2-7	TGCAGCGTTGGGGAAGTCTACGAGCAGTACTTC	CSVGEVYEQYF
TRBV28	NA	few	TRBJ2-5	TGTGCCAGCAGTTCCTCTGGGCAGGGAAGAGAGACCCAGTACTTC	CASSSSGQGRETQYF
TRBV25-1	NA	NA	TRBJ1-5	TGTGCCAGCAGTGATTGGACAACGTATCAGCCCCAGCATTTT	CASSDWTTYQPQHF
TRBV14	NA	once	TRBJ2-3	TGTGCCAGCAGCCCCCCGGGGCGGAGCACAGATACGCAGTATTTT	CASSPPGRSTDTQYF
TRBV5-1	NA	NA	TRBJ1-2	TGCGCCAGCAGAACTACACAGACTGTCTATGGCTACACCTTC	CASRTTQTVYGYTF
TRBV30	NA	once	TRBJ2-2	TGTGCCTGGAGAGAAGGGACCACGATTCGGTCCGGGGAGCTGTTTTTT	CAWREGTTIRSGELFF
TRBV19	TRBD1	NA	TRBJ2-7	TGTGCCAGTAGTACCCAGGGACAGGGATTGTTCTACGAGCAGTACTTC	CASSTQGQGLFYEQYF
TRBV6-5	NA	NA	TRBJ2-7	TGTGCCAGCAGTCTATGGGACAAATTAGGCGAGCAGTACTTC	CASSLWDKLGEQYF
TRBV1	NA	once	TRBJ2-7	TGCACCAGCATCGGGACAGGATTCTCCTACGAGCAGTACTTC	CTSIGTGFSYEQYF
TRBV5-4	NA	few	TRBJ1-5	TGTGCCAGCAGCAAAGACGGGAATCAGCCCCAGCATTTT	CASSKDGNQPQHF
TRBV6-5	NA	NA	TRBJ1-1	TGTGCCAGCAGACCCGGGACAAGCAACACTGAAGCTTTCTTT	CASRPGTSNTEAFF
TRBV30	TRBD1	NA	TRBJ1-5	TGTGCCTGGGCCGGGACAGGGATGAATCAGCCCCAGCATTTT	CAWAGTGMNQPQHF
TRBV30	TRBD1	NA	TRBJ1-1	TGTGCCTGGAAGACAGGGCAACCTGGTATGAACACTGAAGCTTTCTTT	CAWKTGQPGMNTEAFF
TRBV25-1	NA	NA	TRBJ1-1	TGTGCCAGCAGACAGGGGAACACTGAAGCTTTCTTT	CASRQGNTEAFF
TRBV28	NA	medium-sized	TRBJ2-7	TGTGCCAGCAGTTACCCAGAACAGAAGATCTTC	CASSYPEQKIF
TRBV30	TRBD2	NA	TRBJ2-7	TGTGCCTGGAGTGTAGCGGGAGGCACCTACGAGCAGTACTTC	CAWSVAGGTYEQYF
TRBV7-9	NA	few	TRBJ2-5	TGTGCCAGCAGCCACCCGTGGGGGGAAGAGACCCAGTACTTC	CASSHPWGEETQYF
TRBV29-1	NA	NA	TRBJ1-2	TGCAGCGTTGAATCTATGTGGAACACCTTC	CSVESMWNTF
TRBV5-6	NA	few	TRBJ2-5	TGTGCCAGCAGCTCGGGTGGAACGATGTTGGCGACCCAGTACTTC	CASSSGGTMLATQYF
TRBV6-5	NA	NA	TRBJ1-4	TGTGCCAGCAGGCCAAGGGCACAGACTAATGAAAAACTGTTTTTT	CASRPRAQTNEKLFF
TRBV30	NA	NA	TRBJ1-2	TGTGCCTGGAGCAGGACTACCTATGGCTACACCTTC	CAWSRTTYGYTF
TRBV28	TRBD1	large	TRBJ2-7	TGTGCCAGCAGTGTGGGACAGGGCTACGAGCAGTACTTC	CASSVGQGYEQYF
TRBV19	NA	NA	TRBJ1-5	TGTGCCAGTAGTATTGGTGAGGGGATTAGCAATCAGCCCCAGCATTTT	CASSIGEGISNQPQHF
TRBV25-1	TRBD1	NA	TRBJ2-2	TGTGCCAGCGACAGGGGGAACACCGGGGAGCTGTTTTTT	CASDRGNTGELFF
TRBV2	NA	few	TRBJ2-5	TGTGCCACTGACAGGACTAGAGGAGAGACCCAGTACTTC	CATDRTRGETQYF
TRBV5-1	NA	NA	TRBJ2-5	TGCGCCAGCAGCTTTTCAGGGACCGAGACCCAGTACTTC	CASSFSGTETQYF
TRBV29-1	TRBD2	NA	TRBJ2-7	TGCAGCGCCGTTAGCGGGGCTCCCTACGAGCAGTACTTC	CSAVSGAPYEQYF
TRBV9	NA	NA	TRBJ2-1	TGTGCCAGCAGCGTAATGGGGACTGCCGTAAATGAGCAGTTCTTC	CASSVMGTAVNEQFF
TRBV6-6	TRBD1	NA	TRBJ2-7	TGTGCCAGCAGATATGGGACAGGGACCACCTACGAGCAGTACTTC	CASRYGTGTTYEQYF
TRBV25-1	NA	NA	TRBJ2-7	TGTGCCAGCAGTGGAGCCAGGGGCTACGAGCAGTACTTC	CASSGARGYEQYF
TRBV27	NA	few	TRBJ1-6	TGTGCCAGCAGTTTAAACTTCGGCGGTTCACCCCTCCACTTT	CASSLNFGGSPLHF
TRBV5-8	NA	NA	TRBJ2-7	TGTGCCAGCAGATCGAGGGGGGGAAGCTCCTACGAGCAGTACTTC	CASRSRGGSSYEQYF